This TCR beta chain emerged from a study of T cells after yellow fever vaccination. TCRdb re-called the 5' RACE reads through MiXCR, storing one row per CDR3 protein. The sample has about 45,000 distinct CDR3 sequences, under 8% seen once. The CDR3 spans 14 residues. Germline CDR1 SNHLY, CDR2 FYNNEI. A word on this clonotype: A much larger clone differs by one base, so this may be a read error.

This receptor was identified in a man younger than 40 who received the YFV17D yellow fever vaccine. Sequenced here: CD8+ T cells not binding an NS4B(214-222) dextramer, sorted from PBMCs, sampled 45 days after the yellow fever booster vaccination. The chain recombines TRBV2 with TRBJ2-2, with 8 bases identical to TRBD1. CDR3 DNA: TGTGCCAGTTGGACAGGGACGAACACCTGGGAGCTGTTTTTT. Amino acids: CASWTGTNTWELFF.